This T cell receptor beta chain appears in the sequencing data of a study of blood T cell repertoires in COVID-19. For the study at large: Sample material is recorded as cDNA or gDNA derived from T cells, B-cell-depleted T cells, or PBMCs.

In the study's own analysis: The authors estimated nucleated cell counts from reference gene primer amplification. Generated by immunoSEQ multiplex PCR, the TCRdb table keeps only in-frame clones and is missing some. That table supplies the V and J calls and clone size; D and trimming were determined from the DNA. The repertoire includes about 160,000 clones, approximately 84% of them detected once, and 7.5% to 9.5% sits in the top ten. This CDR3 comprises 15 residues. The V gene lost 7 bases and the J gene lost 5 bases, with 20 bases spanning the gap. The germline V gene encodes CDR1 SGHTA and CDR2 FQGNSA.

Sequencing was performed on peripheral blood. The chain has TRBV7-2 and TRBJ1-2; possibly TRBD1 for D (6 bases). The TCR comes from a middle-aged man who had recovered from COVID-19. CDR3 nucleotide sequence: TGTGCCAGCACCGAATATGGGGGCAATGATTATGGCTACACCTTC. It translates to CASTEYGGNDYGYTF.